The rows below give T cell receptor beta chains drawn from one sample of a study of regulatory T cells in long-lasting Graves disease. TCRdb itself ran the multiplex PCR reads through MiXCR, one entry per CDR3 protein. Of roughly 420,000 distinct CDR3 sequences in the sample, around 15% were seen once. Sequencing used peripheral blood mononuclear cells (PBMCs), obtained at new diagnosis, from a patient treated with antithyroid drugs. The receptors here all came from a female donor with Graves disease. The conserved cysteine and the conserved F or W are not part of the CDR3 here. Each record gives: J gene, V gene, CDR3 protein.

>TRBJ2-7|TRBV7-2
ASSLDSGAFEQY
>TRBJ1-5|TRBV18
ASSLGRGGGQPQH
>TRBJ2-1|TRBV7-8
ASSFGDWDNEQF
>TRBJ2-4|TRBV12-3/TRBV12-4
ASSPLVLAKNIQY
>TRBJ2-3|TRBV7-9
ASSSSGLAGGADTQY
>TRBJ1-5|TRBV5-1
ASSLEPGTYQPQH
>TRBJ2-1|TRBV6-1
ASSEQAGGVNEQF
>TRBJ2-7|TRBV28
ASSSVGGSLSEQY
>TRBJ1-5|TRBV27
ASSLWPGNQPQH
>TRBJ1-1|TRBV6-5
ASSYPTGGGNTEAF
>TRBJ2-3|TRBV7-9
ASSLASGANTDTQY
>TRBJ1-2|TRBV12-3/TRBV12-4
ASTWGTARGYT
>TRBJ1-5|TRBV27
ASSPRGGRNSNQPQH
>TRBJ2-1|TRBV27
ASSPGQEVGEQF
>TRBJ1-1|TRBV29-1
SVVQLNTEAF
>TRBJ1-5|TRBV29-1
SVGRGSNQPQH
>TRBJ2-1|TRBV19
ASSIVTYNEQF
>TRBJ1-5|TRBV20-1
SAPTPGQGNQPQH
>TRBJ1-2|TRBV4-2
ASSQVQGANYGYT
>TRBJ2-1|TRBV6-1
ASSTGLAGRFDEQF
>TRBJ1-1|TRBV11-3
ASSLDRVGDSNTEAF
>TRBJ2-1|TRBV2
ASNTDEQF
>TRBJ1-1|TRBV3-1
ASSQDRKGTEAF
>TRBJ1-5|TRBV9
ASSPGQGINQPQH
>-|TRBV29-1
SVDLEQSQETQY
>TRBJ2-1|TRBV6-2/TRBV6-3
ASSYWPEQF